This T cell receptor (beta chain) emerged from a study of metastatic and nonmetastatic thyroid tumors. With MiXCR, TCRdb reprocessed the PCR reads. The sample lists 100,000 or so clones, about 15% occurring once. This clone was observed at least ten times. The V gene lost 8 bases and the J gene lost 0 bases, with 9 bases spanning the gap. The CDR3 extends over 13 amino acids. Germline CDR1 reads MDHEN; CDR2 reads SYDVKM. Before thyroid surgery, none of the patients had received any treatment. This chain connects TRBV28 to TRBJ2-3, with D uncertain. The sample comprised blood. The sequence derives from a female donor with papillary thyroid cancer or a benign thyroid nodule (not recorded which). Some clones in this sample may be carry-over from other donors' samples. The CDR3 loop is CASYRPSTDTQYF. CDR3 bases: TGTGCCAGCTACAGACCTAGCACAGATACGCAGTATTTT.